Below, 5 T cell receptor beta chains from the same sample are listed, as sequenced in a study of control samples from healthy donors and cancer patients. The data were produced by immunoSEQ multiplex PCR, yet TCRdb's version contains in-frame clones alone and is incomplete. This sample has about 130,000 clones, with 90% to 95% found just once. The source material was PBMCs. These receptors originate from a man in his sixties with colorectal cancer.

The chain has TRBV6-5 and TRBJ1-1; unclear D gene. Germline-derived CDR1 and CDR2 are MNHEY and SVGAGI. V gave up 7 bases and J gave up 4 bases, with 16 bases separating them. The CDR3 covers 14 residues. The CDR3 loop is CASTAGGSGTEAFF. Here the CDR3 DNA reads TGTGCCAGCACCGCCGGAGGTTCGGGCACTGAAGCTTTCTTT.

Comment on this clone: The germline gene is not matched at one end of the junction; a read error may be the cause. This sequence joins TRBV5-5 and TRBJ2-7; 8 nucleotides align to TRBD1. This CDR3 region has 12 residues. Germline V gene lookup returns CDR1 SGHKS and CDR2 YYEKEE (reference sequence). The CDR3 nucleotides read TGTGGCAGCTCGTGGACAGGGCACGAGCAGTACTTC. Translated: CGSSWTGHEQYF.

The chain is built from TRBV28 and TRBJ2-7; D remains unclear. This CDR3 contains 12 residues. Germline lookup yields CDR1 MDHEN and CDR2 SYDVKM. Trimming stripped 3 bases from V and 4 bases from J, with 7 bases between. The CDR3 is CASSFQEYEQYF. For the CDR3, the DNA is TGTGCCAGCAGTTTCCAGGAATACGAGCAGTACTTC.

The chain carries TRBV13 and TRBJ1-1, with D perhaps TRBD1 (5 bases). Germline V gives CDR1 PRHDT, CDR2 FYEKMQ (reference sequence). The length of the CDR3 is 16 residues. Deletions cut 5 bases from V and 1 base from J, with 17 bases between. Here the CDR3 DNA reads TGTGCCAGCAGCCTTCCCCCGCGAGGGACGAACACTGAAGCTTTCTTT. As protein: CASSLPPRGTNTEAFF.

The chain carries TRBV3-1 (or the pseudogene TRBV3-2) and TRBJ1-4; D not certain. The CDR3 consists of 14 residues. Trimming stripped 4 bases from V and 5 bases from J, with 11 bases between. In germline, CDR1 is LGHDT, CDR2 YNNKEL (reference sequence). CDR3 DNA sequence: TGTGCCAGCAGCCTGGGAAGGGAAAATGAAAAACTGTTTTTT. Translated: CASSLGRENEKLFF.